A single sample gave rise to the 22 T cell receptor beta chains below, sequenced in a study of monozygotic twins with inflammatory bowel disease. One entry per CDR3 protein, without DNA, is what TCRdb gives after re-calling the 5' RACE reads. The sample has roughly 330,000 distinct CDR3 sequences. The sequenced sample was blood. The receptors originated from a human donor with ulcerative colitis or Crohn's disease, or a healthy co-twin of an affected twin (not recorded which).

J is TRBJ2-2 and V is TRBV20-1; TCRdb outputs TRBD1, but without DNA this stays unchecked. The CDR3 contains 14 residues. Germline loops: CDR1 DFQATT, CDR2 SNEGSKA (reference sequence). This chain's CDR3 is CSARTGTNTGELFF.

The chain combines TRBV7-2 with TRBJ1-5. CDR1 and CDR2 (germline): SGHTA, FQGNSA. The CDR3 runs 17 residues. The CDR3 protein is CASSYSSGTHGNQPQHF.

The chain joins TRBV20-1 to TRBJ2-5; TCRdb's D call of TRBD2 is untestable without DNA. The CDR3 has 16 residues. Germline V gene sequence: CDR1 DFQATT, CDR2 SNEGSKA (reference sequence). The CDR3 spells CSAPSLDLQSPETQYF.

The chain joins TRBV6-5 to TRBJ2-7; checking the TCRdb D call of TRBD2 is not possible without DNA. The CDR3 is made up of 16 amino acids. Germline V gene data show CDR1 as MNHEY and CDR2 as SVGAGI. The CDR3 reads CASSYSRTSGGYEQYF.

The chain couples TRBV10-3 to TRBJ2-5; the D call from TCRdb, TRBD2, cannot be confirmed without DNA. CDR1 and CDR2 (germline): ENHRY, SYGVKD. The CDR3 totals 14 residues. The CDR3 sequence is CATAGSGSGETQYF.

The gene calls are TRBV11-2 and TRBJ2-1; no DNA is available, so the TRBD1 call from TCRdb remains unchecked. Germline CDR1 SGHAT, CDR2 FQNNGV. CDR3 length: 17 residues. The CDR3 spells CASSFAAGTGGFYEQFF.

V and J are TRBV21-1 and TRBJ2-2; TCRdb indicates TRBD2, and absent DNA this call remains unverified. TRBV21-1 is shown as a pseudogene. This CDR3 contains 17 residues. CDR3 loop: CASSRRDLRTSIGELFF.

This rearrangement joins TRBV24-1 to TRBJ2-1. From germline, CDR1 is KGHDR and CDR2 SFDVKD. This CDR3 has 15 amino acids. CDR3 sequence: CATSPDRSSYNEQFF.

J is TRBJ2-1 and V is TRBV12-3 or TRBV12-4; TCRdb's assignment of TRBD1 cannot be checked, as there is no DNA. The CDR3 is made up of 12 amino acids. CDR3 sequence: CASSRQLDEQFF.

The chain links TRBV5-1 to TRBJ1-1. The CDR3 runs 15 residues. Germline V gene data show CDR1 as SGHRS and CDR2 as YFSETQ. The CDR3 loop reads CASSPEVGRSTEAFF.

The chain links TRBV4-3 to TRBJ1-2. The CDR3 covers 13 residues. Germline-derived CDR1 and CDR2 are LGHNA and YSLEER. The CDR3 reads CASSQGGESGYTF.

The chain carries TRBV7-3 and TRBJ2-1. The germline gives CDR1 SGHTA, CDR2 FQGTGA. CDR3 length equals 17 residues. The CDR3 reads CASSLNQRGSSYNEQFF.

The gene calls are TRBV24-1 and TRBJ2-2; TCRdb indicates TRBD2, and absent DNA this call remains unverified. Germline V gene sequence: CDR1 KGHDR, CDR2 SFDVKD. The CDR3 loop spans 15 amino acids. CDR3 in amino acids: CATSETSRLTGELFF.

V and J are TRBV7-2 and TRBJ2-5; TCRdb lists TRBD2, though no DNA is available to test this call. This CDR3 contains 15 residues. Per the germline V gene, CDR1 is SGHTA and CDR2 is FQGNSA. The CDR3 region is CASSARLAGKETQYF. The full variable domain, completed using reference TRBV7-2 and TRBJ2-5, is GAGVSQSPSNKVTEKGKDVELRCDPISGHTALYWYRQSLGQGLEFLIYFQGNSAPDKSGLPSDRFSAERTGGSVSTLTIQRTQQEDSAVYLCASSARLAGKETQYFGPGTRLLVL.

This chain connects TRBV6-1 to TRBJ1-2. The germline gives CDR1 MNHNS, CDR2 SASEGT. CDR3 size: 14 residues. CDR3: CASSAGRANYGYTF.

The chain has TRBV4-1 and TRBJ1-1. The CDR3 extends over 14 amino acids. Germline CDR1 is MGHRA and CDR2 is YSYEKL. The CDR3 here is CASSQSGIPEEAFF.

The V call is TRBV5-1, the J call TRBJ1-6; TCRdb indicates TRBD1, and absent DNA this call remains unverified. The CDR3 contains 15 residues. Germline values: CDR1 SGHRS, CDR2 YFSETQ. CDR3 sequence reads: CASSLGDRGDSPLHF.

The chain carries TRBV28 and TRBJ2-2. The CDR3 extends over 15 amino acids. From germline, CDR1 is MDHEN and CDR2 SYDVKM. CDR3 sequence reads: CASSFGQVDTGELFF.

The chain carries TRBV4-1 and TRBJ2-7; lacking DNA, the TRBD2 call made by TCRdb goes unchecked. CDR3 length equals 22 residues. From germline, CDR1 is MGHRA and CDR2 YSYEKL. CDR3 sequence reads: CASSQGPILVTSGGAYPYEQYF.

The V call is TRBV12-3 or TRBV12-4, the J call TRBJ2-2; the D call from TCRdb, TRBD2, cannot be confirmed without DNA. This CDR3 comprises 16 residues. CDR3 region: CASRASQDSLSGELFF.

V is TRBV12-3 or TRBV12-4 and J is TRBJ2-7; TCRdb picks TRBD2, but there is no DNA to check that call. This CDR3 spans 13 amino acids. CDR3 loop: CASSSRTWYEQYF.

CDR3 sequence reads: CASSSRTENTEAFF. This chain joins TRBV11-3 and TRBJ1-1; TCRdb's D gene call, TRBD1, goes unchecked for lack of DNA. Per germline, CDR1 SGHNT and CDR2 YENEEA. The CDR3 covers 14 residues.